The clone carrying this TCR beta chain was seen just once. Its antigen remains unknown. TCRdb keeps only in-frame clones here, not all; method: immunoSEQ multiplex PCR. The sample lists some 130,000 clones; 85% to 90% were seen once. The sample belongs to a study of T cell responses to AZD1222 COVID-19 vaccine. Overall study results and limits: Receipt of two AZD1222 doses was followed by a rise in Spike-specific TCR breadth and depth. The donor cohort was predominantly white British with a female majority, and clonal diversity may have been underestimated.

J gave up 1 base and V 1 base, and 5 bases lay outside the gene matches. CDR1 and CDR2 from the germline V gene are SGHTA and FQGNSA. This CDR3 contains 16 residues. Sample: peripheral blood, taken on day 0 of AZD1222 vaccination. This clonotype was sampled from an adult in good health. This chain joins TRBV7-2 and TRBJ2-3, with 7 nucleotides matching TRBD2. CDR3 coding DNA: TGTGCCAGCAGCTTAGGGGGCGGGGGACGCACAGATACGCAGTATTTT. Translation: CASSLGGGGRTDTQYF. Full variable domain (remainder filled in from reference TRBV7-2 and TRBJ2-3): GAGVSQSPSNKVTEKGKDVELRCDPISGHTALYWYRQSLGQGLEFLIYFQGNSAPDKSGLPSDRFSAERTGGSVSTLTIQRTQQEDSAVYLCASSLGGGGRTDTQYFGPGTRLTVL.